Listed here is a single T cell receptor (beta chain). Its antigen remains unidentified. Per-base quality was not reported, and no clone a single base away is much larger than it. This specimen belongs to a study of PD-1 blockade in classical Hodgkin lymphoma (dated by TCRdb to 2020 to 2022). Context from the whole study: Nivolumab dosing was 3 mg/kg intravenously every 2 weeks, continuing until either disease progression or unacceptable toxicity. The study used TCR beta sequencing and CyTOF to define a peripheral blood immune signature of response to PD-1 blockade in classical Hodgkin lymphoma. General findings and caveats noted by the study authors: Among trial patients, those achieving complete response had baseline diversity similar to that of newly diagnosed patients, while diversity was significantly lower in partial responders and progressors. Diversity was lower in patients who began nivolumab less than 1 year after ASCT, so these patients were left out of later analyses to avoid confounding by immune reconstitution. Only a single clinical trial cohort was studied, and what caused the repertoire differences, possibly disease activity or prior therapy, remained undefined. Baseline TCR diversity was reported as lower in newly diagnosed patients than in healthy donors, and lower still in relapsed/refractory patients. By C4D1, a significant rise was seen in CD4+ TCR diversity but not in CD8+ TCR diversity (p=0.0027 vs p=0.16), and the rise was most apparent among complete responders (p=0.02).

V drops 5 bases and J drops 4 bases, leaving 9 bases in between. The CDR3 measures 13 amino acids from cysteine to phenylalanine. Only CDR3 DNA remains: 39 bases, in frame from the first base. The germline V gene gives CDR1 as SGHTA and CDR2 as FQGNSA. Genomic DNA was isolated using the Qiagen DNeasy kit from unsorted PBMCs as well as from negatively selected CD4+ and CD8+ fractions. TCR beta CDR3 regions were amplified by immunoSEQ multiplex PCR using primers annealing to V and J segments. A synthetic immune receptor repertoire was used to minimize amplification bias, and any remaining bias was removed computationally after sequencing. As for the original processing: Repertoire diversity was quantified as the Shannon entropy index using custom Python scripts. The unsorted, CD4+ and CD8+ repertoires were each analyzed separately, with the exception of combined analyses, where CD4+ and CD8+ sequences were merged in silico. Clonal expansion was defined as a frequency increase of at least 2-fold after treatment compared with C1D1, and clones undetected at baseline were assigned a pseudocount of 0.5. Singleton clones were defined as clones with 0 or 1 copy at C1D1, and non-singleton clones were defined as clones with 2 or more copies. Clones expanded in unsorted samples were annotated as CD4+, CD8+ or unknown by matching protein sequences in sorted samples from the same patient. Wilcoxon tests on paired samples were used to test diversity changes from C1D1 to C4D1. TCRdb stores this immuneACCESS table with in-frame sequences only. Part of the clones is absent; in the studies checked, under half of the shortfall reflects unresolved V genes, and no reason is known for the rest. The V and J calls and clone size were taken over from that table, and D and trimming were inferred from the DNA. The sample table lists tens of thousands of clones, about nine tenths of them with a count of one. 2.5% to 3.5% of the sample goes to the ten largest clones.

According to the study, the label for this sample's time point signals: cycle 4 day 1 (C4D1), after less than seven weeks of nivolumab. Every trial patient had relapsed after autologous stem cell transplantation, and cohorts A, B and C differed in prior brentuximab vedotin exposure. The trial cohort comprised a few dozen patients with relapsed/refractory classical Hodgkin lymphoma whose best overall responses were complete response, partial response or progressive disease. In the multi-cohort phase II CheckMate 205 trial, trial patients received single-agent nivolumab. Best overall response was determined by an independent review committee according to the 2007 International Working Group response criteria. Trial PBMCs were collected immediately before nivolumab initiation (C1D1) and during therapy at cycle 2 day 1 and cycle 4 day 1. Peripheral blood was collected in 8 mL Vacutainer Cell Preparation Tubes, from which PBMCs were isolated by centrifugation and then cryopreserved.

Source: peripheral blood mononuclear cells (PBMCs), taken before the fourth cycle of nivolumab. The chain is assembled from TRBV7-2 and TRBJ2-1; the D gene is perhaps TRBD1 or TRBD2, as each covers 5 bases. The receptor was derived from a human donor with classical Hodgkin lymphoma. CDR3 reads: CASSGTGYNEQFF. The sequenced DNA is TGTGCCAGCAGCGGGACGGGTTACAATGAGCAGTTCTTC.